The subject of this entry is one T cell receptor beta chain. Its specificity is unknown. Looked up from germline, CDR1 is SEHNR and CDR2 is FQNEAQ (reference sequence). The CDR3 is 15 amino acids. With 5 bases clipped from V and 4 bases from J, the junction kept 8 bases outside the gene matches. These data belong to a study of cytomegalovirus exposure and HLA in healthy donors. Broader study findings: Association with HLA alleles at 0.05 false discovery rate was found for around 17,000 TCR beta sequences in a later analysis.

The PCR contained 60 Vbeta and 13 Jbeta primers. Sequencing used immunoSEQ multiplex PCR; TCRdb keeps in-frame clones, though not all of them. This table holds about 48,000 clones. This clonotype was sampled from a male donor in good health and CMV-seropositive. The sequenced sample was PBMCs. The chain couples TRBV7-9 to TRBJ2-7; 10 nucleotides align to TRBD2. The CDR3 DNA is TGTGCCAGCAGCCCAAGCGGGGGGGTTTGGTACGAGCAGTACTTC. Encoded protein: CASSPSGGVWYEQYF.